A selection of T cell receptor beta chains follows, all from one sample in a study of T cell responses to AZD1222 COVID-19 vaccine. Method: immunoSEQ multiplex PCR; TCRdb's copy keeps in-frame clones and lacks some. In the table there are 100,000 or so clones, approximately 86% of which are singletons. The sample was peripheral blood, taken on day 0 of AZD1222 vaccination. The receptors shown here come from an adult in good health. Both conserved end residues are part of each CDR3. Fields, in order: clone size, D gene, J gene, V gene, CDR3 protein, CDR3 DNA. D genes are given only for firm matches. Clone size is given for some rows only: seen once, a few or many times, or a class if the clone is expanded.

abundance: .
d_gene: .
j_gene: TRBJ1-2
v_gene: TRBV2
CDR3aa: CASSSQGTNYGYTF
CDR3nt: TGTGCCAGCAGCTCACAGGGAACCAACTATGGCTACACCTTC

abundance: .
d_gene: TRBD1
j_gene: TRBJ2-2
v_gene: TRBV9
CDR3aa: CASSATGTGDRGELFF
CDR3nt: TGTGCCAGCAGCGCCACCGGGACAGGGGATCGAGGGGAGCTGTTTTTT

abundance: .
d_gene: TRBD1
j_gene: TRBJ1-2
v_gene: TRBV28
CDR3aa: CASRPTGPYGYTF
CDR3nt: TGTGCCAGCAGACCGACAGGGCCCTATGGCTACACCTTC

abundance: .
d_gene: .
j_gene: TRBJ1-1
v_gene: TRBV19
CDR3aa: CASGLQGGAFF
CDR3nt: TGTGCCAGTGGTCTACAGGGAGGGGCTTTCTTT

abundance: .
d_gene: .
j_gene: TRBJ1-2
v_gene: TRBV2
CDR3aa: CAIKPPGDGGYTF
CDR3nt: TGTGCCATTAAACCCCCCGGGGACGGCGGCTACACCTTC

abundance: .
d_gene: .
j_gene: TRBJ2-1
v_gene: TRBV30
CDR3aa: CAWRTQSNEQFF
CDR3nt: TGTGCCTGGAGGACACAGAGCAATGAGCAGTTCTTC

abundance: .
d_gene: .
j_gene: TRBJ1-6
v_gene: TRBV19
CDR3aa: CASSFPTGQKNSPLHF
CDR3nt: TGTGCCAGTAGTTTCCCTACCGGACAGAAAAATTCACCCCTCCACTTT

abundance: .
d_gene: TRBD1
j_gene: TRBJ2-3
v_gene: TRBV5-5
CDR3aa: CASSIIRTGDHTDTQYF
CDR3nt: TGTGCCAGCAGCATTATTCGGACAGGGGACCACACAGATACGCAGTATTTT

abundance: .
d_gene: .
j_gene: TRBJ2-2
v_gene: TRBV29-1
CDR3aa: CSVVPGANTGELFF
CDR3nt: TGCAGCGTTGTTCCGGGGGCGAACACCGGGGAGCTGTTTTTT

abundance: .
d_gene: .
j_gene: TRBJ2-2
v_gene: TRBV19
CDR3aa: CASTTLAGRGTGELFF
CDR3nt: TGTGCCAGTACCACTTTGGCAGGGCGTGGAACCGGGGAGCTGTTTTTT

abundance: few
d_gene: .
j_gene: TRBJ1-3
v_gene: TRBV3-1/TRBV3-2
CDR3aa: CASSQNSASTIYF
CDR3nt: TGTGCCAGCAGCCAAAACTCAGCATCGACCATATATTTT

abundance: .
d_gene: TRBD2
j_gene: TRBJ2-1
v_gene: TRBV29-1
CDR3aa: CSTGTSGSYNEQFF
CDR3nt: TGCAGCACCGGGACTAGCGGCTCCTACAATGAGCAGTTCTTC

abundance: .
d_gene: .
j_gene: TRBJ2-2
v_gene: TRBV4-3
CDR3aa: CASSQGPQGWAAGELFF
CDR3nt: TGCGCCAGCAGCCAAGGCCCACAGGGCTGGGCAGCCGGGGAGCTGTTTTTT

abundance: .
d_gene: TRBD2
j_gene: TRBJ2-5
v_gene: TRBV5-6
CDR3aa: CASSFYVAGGPRETQYF
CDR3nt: TGTGCCAGCAGCTTCTATGTAGCGGGGGGGCCTAGAGAGACCCAGTACTTC

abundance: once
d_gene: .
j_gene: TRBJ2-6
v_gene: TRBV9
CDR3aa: CASSDVAGANVLTF
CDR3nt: TGTGCCAGCAGCGATGTGGCTGGGGCCAACGTCCTGACTTTC

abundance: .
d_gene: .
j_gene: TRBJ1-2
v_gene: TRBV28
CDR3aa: CASSPAGYGYTF
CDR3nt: TGTGCCAGCAGCCCGGCTGGCTATGGCTACACCTTC

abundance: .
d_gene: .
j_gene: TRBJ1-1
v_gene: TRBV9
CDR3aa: CASSVWLNTEAFF
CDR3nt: TGTGCCAGCAGCGTATGGTTAAACACTGAAGCTTTCTTT

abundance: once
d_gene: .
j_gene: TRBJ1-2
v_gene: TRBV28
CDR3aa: CASSFPQYGYTF
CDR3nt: TGTGCCAGCAGTTTTCCACAATATGGCTACACCTTC

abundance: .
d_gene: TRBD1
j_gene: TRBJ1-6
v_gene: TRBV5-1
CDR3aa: CASSLGQGPSPLHF
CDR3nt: TGCGCCAGCAGCTTGGGACAGGGGCCCTCACCCCTCCACTTT

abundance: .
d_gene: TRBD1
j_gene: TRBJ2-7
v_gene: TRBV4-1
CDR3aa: CASSQDQGRRDREINEQYF
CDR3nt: TGCGCCAGCAGCCAAGATCAGGGTCGGCGGGACAGGGAAATCAACGAGCAGTACTTC

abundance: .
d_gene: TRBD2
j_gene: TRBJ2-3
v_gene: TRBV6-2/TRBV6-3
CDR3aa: CASSFVLAGGPYGVDTQYF
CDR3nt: TGTGCCAGCAGTTTTGTACTAGCGGGGGGGCCTTACGGTGTGGATACGCAGTATTTT

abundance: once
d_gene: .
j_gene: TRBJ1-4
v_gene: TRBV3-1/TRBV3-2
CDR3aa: CASSQDPLMWRGGTEKLFF
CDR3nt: TGTGCCAGCAGCCAAGATCCCCTGATGTGGAGGGGTGGTACTGAAAAACTGTTTTTT

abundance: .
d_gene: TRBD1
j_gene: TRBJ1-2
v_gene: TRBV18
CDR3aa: CASSPEAGQGYGYTF
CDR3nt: TGTGCCAGCTCACCTGAGGCGGGACAGGGCTATGGCTACACCTTC

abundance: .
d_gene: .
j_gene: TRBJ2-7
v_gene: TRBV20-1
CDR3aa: CSAGKGPEQYF
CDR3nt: TGCAGTGCGGGCAAGGGGCCCGAGCAGTACTTC

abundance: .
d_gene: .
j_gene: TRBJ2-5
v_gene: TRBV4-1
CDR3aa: CASSQDGSRGIETQYF
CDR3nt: TGCGCCAGCAGCCAAGACGGTTCAAGAGGTATAGAGACCCAGTACTTC

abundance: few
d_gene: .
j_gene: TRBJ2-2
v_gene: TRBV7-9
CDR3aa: CASSLRRANTGELFF
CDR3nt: TGTGCCAGCAGCTTAAGACGAGCGAACACCGGGGAGCTGTTTTTT

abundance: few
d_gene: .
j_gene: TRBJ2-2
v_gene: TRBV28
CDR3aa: CASSFSLASTGELFF
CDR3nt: TGTGCCAGCAGTTTTTCCTTAGCGAGCACCGGGGAGCTGTTTTTT

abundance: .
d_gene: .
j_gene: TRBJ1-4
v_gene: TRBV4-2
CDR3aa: CASSLTGQRNEKLFF
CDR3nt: TGTGCCAGCAGCCTTACCGGACAGCGTAATGAAAAACTGTTTTTT